Listed below are T cell receptor beta chains from one sample, sequenced in a study of technical replicates of blood from several donors. Libraries were prepared by immunoSEQ multiplex PCR; TCRdb keeps only in-frame clonotypes and omits some of them. Among about 70,000 clones listed, almost 98% were seen once. Sequenced sample: T cells isolated from PBMCs. The receptors derive from a human donor in good health. The CDR3 runs from the conserved cysteine through the conserved F or W.

>TRBV7-8|TRBJ2-1
CASSSPTSGWEQFF
>TRBV18|TRBJ2-3
CASRQRGGTDTQYF
>TRBV4-2|TRBJ1-4
CASSQDWGQGREKLFF
>TRBV6-6|TRBJ1-1
CASSPRRGTEAFF
>TRBV27|TRBJ2-7
CASSSEGHPVYEQYF
>TRBV7-7|TRBJ2-1
CASSPGTGASYNEQFF
>TRBV30|TRBJ2-3
CAWSPGRFTDTQYF
>TRBV4-1|TRBJ2-1
CASSPTSGSYNEQFF
>TRBV5-1|TRBJ2-7
CASSFTDPYEQYF
>TRBV25-1|TRBJ2-7
CASSESRGLYEQYF
>TRBV2|TRBJ2-7
CASREPGDSSYEQYF
>TRBV4-1|TRBJ2-7
CASSQGPGLAGGWRSYEQYF
>TRBV7-2|TRBJ2-5
CASSLEHRTQETQYF
>TRBV5-8|TRBJ2-2
CASTGLLGELFF
>TRBV28|TRBJ1-4
CASRRVREKLFF
>TRBV6-1|TRBJ2-3
CASRYRGSSPDTQYF
>TRBV27|TRBJ1-2
CASSSTGHQVGYTF
>TRBV27|TRBJ1-5
CASRITGGRDNQPQHF
>TRBV10-2|TRBJ2-1
CASRSGDSSYNEQFF
>TRBV6-4|TRBJ2-1
CASSDSGSSYNEQFF
>TRBV27|TRBJ1-5
CASSLYGTVNQPQHF
>TRBV1|TRBJ1-4
CTSSQGRQPNEKLFF
>TRBV2|TRBJ2-1
CASSYSGSSYNEQFF
>TRBV28|TRBJ1-1
CASHTPAHRGGTEAFF
>TRBV27|TRBJ1-1
CASSWNTGGDEAFF
>TRBV7-2|TRBJ2-7
CASRRTGTGVEQYF
>TRBV5-1|TRBJ2-1
CASSFLIPDGGSYNEQFF
>TRBV28|TRBJ1-5
CASSLKGWYSNQPQHF
>TRBV5-1|TRBJ1-1
CASSPSGTANTEAFF